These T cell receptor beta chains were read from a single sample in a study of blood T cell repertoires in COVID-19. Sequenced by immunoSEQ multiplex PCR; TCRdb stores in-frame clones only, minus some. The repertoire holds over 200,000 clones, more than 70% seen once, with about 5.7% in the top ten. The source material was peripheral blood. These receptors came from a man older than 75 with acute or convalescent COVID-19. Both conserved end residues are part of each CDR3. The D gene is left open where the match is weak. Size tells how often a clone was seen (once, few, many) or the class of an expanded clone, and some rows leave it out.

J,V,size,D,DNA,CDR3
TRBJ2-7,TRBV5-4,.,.,TGTGCCAGCAGCTTGAGGGGGTATTACGAGCAGTACTTC,CASSLRGYYEQYF
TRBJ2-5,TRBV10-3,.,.,TGTGCCATCAGTGACACGCAGGGGATGGGGGAGACCCAGTACTTC,CAISDTQGMGETQYF
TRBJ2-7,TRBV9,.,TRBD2,TGTGCCAGCAGCGTAGCGGGCGGGAGGGTGGATGAGCAGTACTTC,CASSVAGGRVDEQYF
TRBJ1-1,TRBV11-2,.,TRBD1,TGTGCCAGCACTGAGTGGCGGACAGGGGGGATGAACACTGAAGCTTTCTTT,CASTEWRTGGMNTEAFF
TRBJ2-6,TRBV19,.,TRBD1,TGTGCCAGTAGCGGGACAGGGGGCGGGGCCAACGTCCTGACTTTC,CASSGTGGGANVLTF
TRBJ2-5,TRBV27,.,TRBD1,TGTGCCAGCAGCCACAGGGGAAGGTGGGAGACCCAGTACTTC,CASSHRGRWETQYF
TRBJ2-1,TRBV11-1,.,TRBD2,TGTGCCAGCAGTCGAGCTAGCGGGAACAATGAGCAGTTCTTC,CASSRASGNNEQFF
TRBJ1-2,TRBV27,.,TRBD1,TGTGCCAGCAGCCGGGACAGGGGGTATGGCTACACCTTC,CASSRDRGYGYTF
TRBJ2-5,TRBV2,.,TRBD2,TGTGCCAGCAGTGTTGGGATAGCGGGAGCAGAGACCCAGTACTTC,CASSVGIAGAETQYF
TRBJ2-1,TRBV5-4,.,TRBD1,TGTGCCAGCAGCTTGCTCCAGGGGGTAAATGAGCAGTTCTTC,CASSLLQGVNEQFF
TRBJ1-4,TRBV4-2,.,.,TGTGCCAGCGCTCCCGGGGTTGGCGTGAATGAAAAACTGTTTTTT,CASAPGVGVNEKLFF
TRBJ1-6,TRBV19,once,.,TGTGCCAGTAGCGTGTCCTCCTATAATTCACCCCTCCACTTT,CASSVSSYNSPLHF
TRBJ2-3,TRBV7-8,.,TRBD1,TGTGCCAGCAGCCCCACCGGGACAGGGTGGTATTTT,CASSPTGTGWYF
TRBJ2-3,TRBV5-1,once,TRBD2,TGCGCCAGTAGATCGGGCTCTAGCGGTAGCACAGATACGCAGTATTTT,CASRSGSSGSTDTQYF
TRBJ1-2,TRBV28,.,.,TGTGCCAGCAGCGTCCAGGGTGCTGGCTACACCTTC,CASSVQGAGYTF
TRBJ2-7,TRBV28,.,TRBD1,TGTGCCAGCAGTTTATCCCCGGACAGGGGCCACGAGCAGTACTTC,CASSLSPDRGHEQYF
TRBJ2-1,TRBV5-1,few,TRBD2,TGCGCCAGCAGCCCGGTCGGACTAGCGGGGGGTAGTGAGCAGTTCTTC,CASSPVGLAGGSEQFF
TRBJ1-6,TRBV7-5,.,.,TGTGCCAGAAGCTTCGACGGGAAGGACAATTCACCCCTCCACTTT,CARSFDGKDNSPLHF
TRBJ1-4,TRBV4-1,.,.,TGCGCCAGCAGCCAAGATCCGGGGGGGCTGCATGAAAAACTGTTTTTT,CASSQDPGGLHEKLFF
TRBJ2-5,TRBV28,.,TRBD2,TGTGCCAGCTCGATTGGCGGGGGGGGCCAAGAGACCCAGTACTTC,CASSIGGGGQETQYF
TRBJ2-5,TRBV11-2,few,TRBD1,TGTGCCAGCAGCGGGCCGGGACAGGGTTTTGAGACCCAGTACTTC,CASSGPGQGFETQYF
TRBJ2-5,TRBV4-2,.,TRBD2,TGTGCCAGCAGCCTTGGGGCGGGAGAGAGACAAGAGACCCAGTACTTC,CASSLGAGERQETQYF
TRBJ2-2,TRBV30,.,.,TGTGCCTGGAGCAAGAACACCGGGGAGCTGTTTTTT,CAWSKNTGELFF
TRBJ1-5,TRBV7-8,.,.,TGTGCCAGCAGCTTAGTCGGGGGATTTTTCGATCAGCCCCAGCATTTT,CASSLVGGFFDQPQHF
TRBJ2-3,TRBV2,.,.,TGTGCCAGCAGTGGACAGGTTCGCACAGATACGCAGTATTTT,CASSGQVRTDTQYF
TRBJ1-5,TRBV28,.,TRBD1,TGTGCCAGCAGTCTCCTACAGGGGCATCAGCCCCAGCATTTT,CASSLLQGHQPQHF
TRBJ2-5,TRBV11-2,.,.,TGTGCCAGCAGCGCGGGAGCAGGGGCCCAGTACTTC,CASSAGAGAQYF
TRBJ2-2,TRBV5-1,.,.,TGCGCCAGCAGCTTGGACACCCCGCAGACCGGGGAGCTGTTTTTT,CASSLDTPQTGELFF
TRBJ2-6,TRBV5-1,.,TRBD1,TGCGCCAGCAGCTTGGCGACAGGGGGCCTTTTCGTCCTGACTTTC,CASSLATGGLFVLTF
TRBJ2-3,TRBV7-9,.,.,TGTGCCAGCAGCCCTGGACTCGCCACGCAGTATTTT,CASSPGLATQYF
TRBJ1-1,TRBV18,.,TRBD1,TGTGCCAGCTCCCAGAACCAGGGGGCCATGGACACTGAAGCTTTCTTT,CASSQNQGAMDTEAFF
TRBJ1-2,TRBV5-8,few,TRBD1,TGTGCCAGCAGCTTGGGCGACAGGGTGCCGGAAGGCTACACCTTC,CASSLGDRVPEGYTF
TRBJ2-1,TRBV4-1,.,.,TGCGCCAGCAGCCAAGTGGACAGCCTCTACAATGAGCAGTTCTTC,CASSQVDSLYNEQFF
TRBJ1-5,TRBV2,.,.,TGTGCCAGCAATAATGGGTATAGGGGCGACAATCAGCCCCAGCATTTT,CASNNGYRGDNQPQHF
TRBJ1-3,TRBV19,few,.,TGTGCCAGTAGTATCGAGTCTGGAAACACCATATATTTT,CASSIESGNTIYF
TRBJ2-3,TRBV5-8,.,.,TGTGCCAGCAGCGGAGGACAGCGGAGTGGTACGCAGTATTTT,CASSGGQRSGTQYF
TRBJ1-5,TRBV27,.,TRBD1,TGTGCCAGCAGCTATACAGGGGCGGGCCAGCCCCAGCATTTT,CASSYTGAGQPQHF
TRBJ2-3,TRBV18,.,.,TGTGCCAGCTCACCGGGTTGGCAGGGAACCAACACAGATACGCAGTATTTT,CASSPGWQGTNTDTQYF
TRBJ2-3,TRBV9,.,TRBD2,TGTGCCAGCAGCGTAGCTAGTAGCGGGGCTAGCACAGATACGCAGTATTTT,CASSVASSGASTDTQYF
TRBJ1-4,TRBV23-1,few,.,TGCGCCAGCAGTCAATCGTGGACACCTCATGAAAAACTGTTTTTT,CASSQSWTPHEKLFF
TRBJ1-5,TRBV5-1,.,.,TGCGCCAGCAGCCTCAAGGGAGGTAGCAATCAGCCCCAGCATTTT,CASSLKGGSNQPQHF
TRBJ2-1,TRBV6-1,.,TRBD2,TGTGCCAGCAGTGAACTAGCGGGGGCCCTCAATGAGCAGTTCTTC,CASSELAGALNEQFF
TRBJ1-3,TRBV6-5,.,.,TGTGCCAGCAGTTACGGCACTATCTCTGGAAACACCATATATTTT,CASSYGTISGNTIYF
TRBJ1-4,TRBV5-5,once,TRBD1,TGTGCCAGCAGCATATTACAGGGGGCTTATGAAAAACTGTTTTTT,CASSILQGAYEKLFF
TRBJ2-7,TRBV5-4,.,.,TGTGCCAGCAGCTTGGGGCAGGGGGGCGCCTACGAGCAGTACTTC,CASSLGQGGAYEQYF
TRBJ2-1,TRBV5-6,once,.,TGTGCCAGCAGCCCTCGAGTCGATGAGCAGTTCTTC,CASSPRVDEQFF
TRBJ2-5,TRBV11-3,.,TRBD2,TGTGCCAGCAGCTGGGGACTAGCGGGAGTTGAAGAGACCCAGTACTTC,CASSWGLAGVEETQYF
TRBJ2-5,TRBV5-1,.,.,TGCGCCAGCAGCTTGGCTGGAGGGGCGAACCAAGAGACCCAGTACTTC,CASSLAGGANQETQYF